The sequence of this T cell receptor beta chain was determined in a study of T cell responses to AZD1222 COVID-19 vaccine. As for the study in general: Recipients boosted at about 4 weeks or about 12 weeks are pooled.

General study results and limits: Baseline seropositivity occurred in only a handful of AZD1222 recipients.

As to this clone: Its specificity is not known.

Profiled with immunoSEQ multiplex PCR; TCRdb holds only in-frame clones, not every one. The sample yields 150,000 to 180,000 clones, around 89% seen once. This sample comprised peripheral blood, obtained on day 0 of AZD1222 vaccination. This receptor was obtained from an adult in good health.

CDR3: CASSSGGGRGYTF. CDR3 in DNA: TGTGCCAGCAGTTCGGGAGGTGGCCGCGGCTACACCTTC. The chain couples TRBV6-5 to TRBJ1-2; D gene uncertain. Germline V gives CDR1 MNHEY, CDR2 SVGAGI. The CDR3 has 13 amino acids. V dropped 4 bases and J dropped 8 bases, with 14 bases sitting between them.